Below, 26 T cell receptor beta chains from the same sample are listed, as sequenced in a study of vaccination and CD4 T cells after COVID-19. Noted treatment: approximately 9-day PBMC culture with coronavirus spike peptide pools or control peptides (ViraFEST assay). Cultured CD4+ T-cell DNA underwent Oncomine TCR Beta short-read sequencing. TCRdb re-derived calls from the PCR reads in MiXCR, one entry per CDR3 protein. The data show some 20,000 distinct CDR3 sequences, around 45% seen once. These receptors have no known antigen. The sample comprised CD4+ T cells from blood, cultured in vitro. Source of these receptors: a human donor who had recovered from COVID-19.

The chain joins TRBV5-1 to TRBJ1-2; TRBD1 is a possible D gene (5 bases). V lost 4 bases and J lost 4, with 17 bases in between. The CDR3 consists of 15 residues. The germline CDR1 and CDR2 sequences are SGHRS and YFSETQ. CDR3 region: CASSPTEGGGYGYTF. As DNA, the CDR3 is TGCGCCAGCAGCCCCACGGAGGGCGGGGGCTATGGCTACACCTTC.

This clonotype was counted a few times. V gene TRBV20-1 combines with J gene TRBJ2-7; 9 bases are shared with TRBD2. Germline CDR1 is DFQATT and CDR2 is SNEGSKA (reference sequence). This CDR3 contains 16 residues. J lost 2 bases, V lost 0 bases, and 8 bases had no gene match. CDR3 DNA sequence: TGCAGTGCTAGAGAGGATAGCGGGAGTGCCACCTACGAGCAGTACTTC. This translates into CSAREDSGSATYEQYF.

There are a few counts of this clonotype. The gene calls are TRBV14 and TRBJ2-2; D gene unclear. In germline, CDR1 is SGHDN, CDR2 FVKESK. Between the trimmed V and J ends, which lost 4 bases and 2 bases, there was a span of 8 bases. This CDR3 comprises 14 residues. CDR3 nucleotide sequence: TGTGCCAGCAGCCCTGGACGTAACACCGGGGAGCTGTTTTTT. It is translated as CASSPGRNTGELFF.

This clonotype showed up just a few times. The chain combines TRBV11-1 with TRBJ1-6; D unclear. The germline V and J ends were trimmed by 2 bases and 10 bases, with 6 bases remaining between them. The CDR3 extends over 12 amino acids. Germline CDR1 is SGHAT and CDR2 is FQDESV (reference sequence). Here the CDR3 DNA reads TGTGCCAGCAGCTTACTAGAATCACCCCTCCACTTT. The encoded protein is CASSLLESPLHF.

The rearrangement joins TRBV18 to TRBJ1-1, with D uncertain. CDR1 KGHSH and CDR2 LQKENI come from the germline V gene. Deletions cut 2 bases from V and 0 bases from J, with 7 bases between. The CDR3 is made up of 14 amino acids. The CDR3 region has the DNA TGTGCCAGCTCACCAACAGTCATGAACACTGAAGCTTTCTTT. Translation gives CASSPTVMNTEAFF.

This clonotype was found a few times. This chain uses TRBV6-4 with TRBJ2-3, with a tentative D call TRBD2 (6 bases). This CDR3 comprises 15 residues. V was cut by 0 bases and J by 2 bases, with 9 bases left in between. The germline CDR1 and CDR2 sequences are MRHNA and SNTAGT. The CDR3 bases are TGTGCCAGCAGTGACTCGGGACTCCACACAGATACGCAGTATTTT. It codes for CASSDSGLHTDTQYF.

This clonotype has just a few counts. The chain employs TRBV2 and TRBJ2-7, with 7 bases that match TRBD2. The CDR3 covers 14 residues. CDR1 and CDR2 from the germline V gene are SNHLY and FYNNEI. V was clipped by 8 bases and J by 5 bases; unmatched bases: 12. The CDR3 DNA reads TGTGCCAGCCTGTTGAATCAGGGAGGGGACGAGCAGTACTTC. Translated: CASLLNQGGDEQYF.

This clonotype was observed a few times. V is TRBV5-1 and J is TRBJ2-7, with no clear D. V was shortened by 3 bases and J by 7 bases, with 8 bases between the two germline ends. The CDR3 has 11 amino acids. Germline V gene lookup returns CDR1 SGHRS and CDR2 YFSETQ. This chain's CDR3 is CASSSGLEQYF. CDR3 nucleotide sequence: TGCGCCAGCAGCTCTGGTCTAGAGCAGTACTTC.

This clonotype was seen a handful of times. The gene calls are TRBV19 and TRBJ1-5; 7 nucleotides match TRBD1. Germline loops: CDR1 LNHDA, CDR2 SQIVND (reference sequence). The CDR3 contains 15 residues. Losses at the gene ends were 6 bases for V and 2 bases for J; bases not matched to a gene: 7. DNA of the CDR3: TGTGCCAGTAGGCCAGACAGGGACGGCAATCAGCCCCAGCATTTT. It encodes CASRPDRDGNQPQHF.

Sample share makes this clonotype large. The CDR3 DNA follows: TGTGCCAGCAGTGCCGGGACTAGGGGGAAGGGTGACAATGAGCAGTTCTTC. Translation gives CASSAGTRGKGDNEQFF. The rearrangement joins TRBV6-1 to TRBJ2-1; TRBD2 agrees at 8 bases. This CDR3 is 17 amino acids long. From germline, CDR1 is MNHNS and CDR2 SASEGT. The V segment lost 4 bases and the J segment 5 bases; nucleotides outside the gene matches: 13.

This chain connects TRBV4-3 to TRBJ2-1; D remains unclear. Germline loops: CDR1 LGHNA, CDR2 YSLEER. The V and J ends lost 4 bases and 2 bases respectively, with 12 bases between them. This CDR3 is 15 amino acids long. In DNA, the CDR3 is TGCGCCAGCAGCCGGGGATACAGAACCTACAATGAGCAGTTCTTC. Its protein is CASSRGYRTYNEQFF.

This clonotype was observed a few times. The V gene is TRBV2, the J gene TRBJ1-2; 10 bases line up with TRBD1. This CDR3 comprises 15 residues. The V gene's germline CDR1 is SNHLY and CDR2 FYNNEI. Losses at the gene ends were 1 base for V and 6 bases for J; bases not matched to a gene: 5. The CDR3 nucleotides are TGTGCCAGCAGTGAAGTGATGGGGACAGGGGATGGCTACACCTTC. Its translation is CASSEVMGTGDGYTF.

V gene TRBV5-4 combines with J gene TRBJ1-2; D call uncertain. Germline lookup yields CDR1 SGHNT and CDR2 YYREEE (reference sequence). The CDR3 sequence is 13 residues long. V was clipped by 0 bases and J by 3 bases, with 6 bases between them. In nucleotides, the CDR3 is TGTGCCAGCAGCTTGGGGACGGACTATGGCTACACCTTC. Encoded protein: CASSLGTDYGYTF.

The genes are TRBV6-1 and TRBJ1-1; no reliable D call. In germline, CDR1 is MNHNS, CDR2 SASEGT. This CDR3 comprises 13 residues. V shed 5 bases and J shed 6 bases, with 13 bases lying between them. In nucleotides, the CDR3 is TGTGCCAGCAGTAACCTTGGAGGGCCTGAAGCTTTCTTT. It yields the protein CASSNLGGPEAFF.

The J gene is TRBJ2-7, the V gene TRBV20-1; D perhaps matches TRBD1 (5 bases). This CDR3 has 12 amino acids. Germline V gene data show CDR1 as DFQATT and CDR2 as SNEGSKA (reference sequence). V was pared by 6 bases and J by 3 bases, with 12 bases between. The CDR3 nucleotides read TGCAGTGCCCATCAGACAGACTACGAGCAGTACTTC. Amino acid sequence: CSAHQTDYEQYF.

J is TRBJ2-6 and V is TRBV20-1; D possibly uses TRBD1 or TRBD2 (5 bases each). The germline V gene has CDR1 DFQATT and CDR2 SNEGSKA (reference sequence). CDR3 length equals 16 residues. V was shortened by 5 bases and J by 2 bases, with 16 bases between the two germline ends. DNA for the CDR3: TGCAGTGCTGGGGACCGGTCTAATCCTGGGGCCAACGTCCTGACTTTC. Residues: CSAGDRSNPGANVLTF.

The rearrangement links TRBV6-1 to TRBJ2-3; TRBD1 might be the D (7 bases). V lost 8 bases and J 2 bases, leaving 17 bases between the germline ends. The germline CDR1 and CDR2 sequences are MNHNS and SASEGT. This CDR3 is built from 15 residues. CDR3 sequence reads: CASSSGGTATDTQYF. The CDR3 DNA sequence: TGTGCCAGCTCTTCTGGGGGGACAGCCACAGATACGCAGTATTTT.

This clonotype has just a few counts. The V gene is TRBV20-1, the J gene TRBJ2-7, with a tentative D call TRBD1 (6 bases). Trimming shortened V by 4 bases and J by 4 bases, and 11 bases separated the two germline ends. The CDR3 has 12 amino acids. The V gene's germline CDR1 is DFQATT and CDR2 SNEGSKA (reference sequence). The CDR3 loop is CSANHQGYEQYF. In DNA, the CDR3 is TGCAGTGCTAACCACCAGGGGTACGAGCAGTACTTC.

This rearrangement joins TRBV2 to TRBJ2-1; 14 bases map to TRBD2. The length of the CDR3 is 16 residues. CDR1 and CDR2 (germline): SNHLY, FYNNEI. Germline trimming cut 4 bases from V and 7 bases from J; bases unmatched to any gene: 6. DNA of the CDR3: TGTGCCAGCAGTGGGGGGCGACTAGCGGGAGGGAATGAGCAGTTCTTC. Protein: CASSGGRLAGGNEQFF. Combining the CDR3 with reference TRBV2 and TRBJ2-1 gives the whole variable domain EPEVTQTPSHQVTQMGQEVILRCVPISNHLYFYWYRQILGQKVEFLVSFYNNEISEKSEIFDDQFSVERPDGSNFTLKIRSTKLEDSAMYFCASSGGRLAGGNEQFFGPGTRLTVL.

The chain has TRBV7-9 and TRBJ2-3, with D maybe TRBD2 (6 bases). The germline V gene has CDR1 SEHNR and CDR2 FQNEAQ (reference sequence). There are 17 residues in the CDR3. Between the trimmed V and J ends, which lost 0 bases and 0 bases, there was a span of 13 bases. The CDR3 region has the DNA TGTGCCAGCAGCTTAGCTCGAGGAGGGCCCAGCACAGATACGCAGTATTTT. Translated: CASSLARGGPSTDTQYF.

The gene calls are TRBV19 and TRBJ1-2; 10 nucleotides align to TRBD1. The CDR3 runs 19 residues. Looked up from germline, CDR1 is LNHDA and CDR2 is SQIVND (reference sequence). V trimming: 3 bases; J trimming: 5 bases; junction bases outside the gene matches: 18. The CDR3 is CASSMGFLTGGLLDYGYTF. The CDR3 DNA reads TGTGCCAGTAGTATGGGCTTCCTGACAGGGGGCTTATTAGATTATGGCTACACCTTC.

The J gene is TRBJ2-7, the V gene TRBV7-2, with 13 bases lining up with TRBD2. With 4 bases clipped from V and 4 bases from J, the junction kept 7 bases outside the gene matches. From germline, CDR1 is SGHTA and CDR2 FQGNSA. This CDR3 is 16 amino acids long. CDR3 nucleotides: TGTGCCAGCAGCTCACGGACTAGCGGGAGTAGGTACGAGCAGTACTTC. Amino acid sequence: CASSSRTSGSRYEQYF.

The rearrangement links TRBV19 to TRBJ1-2; 9 nucleotides agree with TRBD1. V shed 3 bases and J 3 bases; nucleotides not matched to a gene: 11. The CDR3 runs to 17 residues. Germline CDR1 LNHDA, CDR2 SQIVND (reference sequence). CDR3 sequence: CASSMSGTGLQYYGYTF. CDR3 nucleotides: TGTGCCAGTAGTATGTCCGGGACAGGGCTCCAATACTATGGCTACACCTTC.

V is TRBV2 and J is TRBJ2-6; D perhaps matches TRBD1 (6 bases). The CDR3 sequence is 16 residues long. V was cut by 4 bases and J by 0 bases, with 10 bases left in between. Per germline, CDR1 SNHLY and CDR2 FYNNEI. CDR3 sequence: CASSGQASSGANVLTF. CDR3 DNA sequence: TGTGCCAGCAGTGGACAGGCCAGCTCTGGGGCCAACGTCCTGACTTTC.

This clonotype was picked up a small number of times. This chain connects TRBV4-1 to TRBJ2-2; TRBD2 matches at 8 bases. The germline V gene encodes CDR1 MGHRA and CDR2 YSYEKL. Trimming at V came to 1 base and at J to 6 bases, leaving 10 bases not matched to a gene. The CDR3 runs 17 residues. CDR3 amino acids: CASSQGLAYQIAGELFF. The CDR3 DNA reads TGCGCCAGCAGCCAAGGACTAGCGTACCAGATCGCCGGGGAGCTGTTTTTT.

This chain links TRBV11-2 with TRBJ1-5, with TRBD1 matching over 10 bases. The V gene end was trimmed by 5 bases and the J gene end by 4 bases; junction bases not matched to a gene: 2. The CDR3 has 14 residues. From germline, CDR1 is SGHAT and CDR2 FQNNGV. The CDR3 spells CASSPDRGNQPQHF. CDR3 nucleotides: TGTGCCAGCAGCCCGGACAGGGGGAATCAGCCCCAGCATTTT.